Listed here are 23 T cell receptor beta chains from one sample, sequenced in a study of cytomegalovirus exposure and HLA in healthy donors. Sequencing was performed with immunoSEQ multiplex PCR; in TCRdb, only in-frame clones are kept and a portion is missing. Of about 360,000 clones in the sample, roughly 89% were seen once. Material: PBMCs. The receptors come from a woman younger than 30 in good health and CMV-seronegative.

This clone was recorded a few times. This chain links TRBV4-1 with TRBJ2-1; D remains ambiguous. V lost 1 base and J 4 bases, leaving 14 bases between the germline ends. The CDR3 is 16 residues long. The germline CDR1 and CDR2 sequences are MGHRA and YSYEKL. This chain's CDR3 is CASSQVDIISYNEQFF. The CDR3 nucleotides read TGCGCCAGCAGCCAAGTCGACATAATCTCGTACAATGAGCAGTTCTTC.

The chain links TRBV7-9 to TRBJ2-7; the D gene is possibly TRBD1 (6 bases). The CDR3 length is 13 residues. CDR1 SEHNR and CDR2 FQNEAQ come from the germline V gene (reference sequence). V shed 5 bases and J shed 5 bases, with 13 bases lying between them. The CDR3 sequence: CASSDDRNHEQYF. The CDR3 region has the DNA TGTGCCAGCAGCGACGACAGGAACCACGAGCAGTACTTC.

In DNA, the CDR3 is TGTGCCAGTAACCACCCGGGACAGGGGATCTACGAGCAGTACTTC. It is translated as CASNHPGQGIYEQYF. The chain has TRBV25-1 and TRBJ2-7, with 10 bases identical to TRBD1. The CDR3 has 15 amino acids. Germline V CDR1 and CDR2: MGHDK, SYGVNS. Trimming took 9 bases from V and 3 from J; bases not matched to a gene: 11.

V gene TRBV2 combines with J gene TRBJ1-4; 9 nucleotides align to TRBD1. The CDR3 covers 14 residues. CDR1 is SNHLY and CDR2 is FYNNEI in the germline V gene. Trimming took 6 bases from V and 5 from J; bases not matched to a gene: 4. CDR3 nucleotides: TGTGCCAGCAGAGGACAGGGGAGAAATGAAAAACTGTTTTTT. Protein: CASRGQGRNEKLFF.

The chain employs TRBV11-2 and TRBJ2-1; perhaps TRBD2 as D (6 bases). This CDR3 region has 17 residues. V lost 3 bases and J 0 bases, leaving 15 bases between the germline ends. Germline loops: CDR1 SGHAT, CDR2 FQNNGV. This chain's CDR3 is CASSFHSASASYNEQFF. CDR3 DNA sequence: TGTGCCAGCAGCTTCCACTCGGCTAGCGCCTCCTACAATGAGCAGTTCTTC.

The J gene is TRBJ1-2, the V gene TRBV28; unclear D gene. Germline CDR1 MDHEN, CDR2 SYDVKM. This CDR3 contains 15 residues. Trimming took 6 bases from V and 2 from J, leaving 16 bases between them. The CDR3 sequence: CASRMWGGLNYGYTF. CDR3 sequence (DNA): TGTGCCAGCAGAATGTGGGGAGGACTAAACTATGGCTACACCTTC.

Ten or more counts support this clone. Other DNA sequences from this sample encode an identical CDR3 as well. The CDR3 bases are TGTGCCAGCTCACCGGGACAGGGGCGAGAAAAACTGTTTTTT. Amino acid sequence: CASSPGQGREKLFF. The chain has TRBV18 and TRBJ1-4; 10 bases fit TRBD1. V dropped 3 bases and J dropped 8; count of bases not matched to a gene: 3. Germline CDR1 reads KGHSH; CDR2 reads LQKENI. The CDR3 loop spans 14 amino acids.

The rearrangement links TRBV28 to TRBJ2-7; TRBD2 agrees at 8 bases. V dropped 5 bases and J dropped 4; count of bases not matched to a gene: 19. CDR3 length: 18 amino acids. Germline values: CDR1 MDHEN, CDR2 SYDVKM. The chain's CDR3 is CASSTPPRGLVIKYEQYF. CDR3 sequence (DNA): TGTGCCAGCAGTACTCCCCCCCGGGGACTAGTAATAAAATACGAGCAGTACTTC.

The chain couples TRBV5-4 to TRBJ2-5; D gene uncertain. Germline-derived CDR1 and CDR2 are SGHNT and YYREEE (reference sequence). V was trimmed by 3 bases and J by 2 bases, leaving 8 bases between them. The CDR3 has 13 amino acids. The CDR3 is CASSSGPQETQYF. The CDR3, as DNA: TGTGCCAGCAGCTCGGGTCCACAAGAGACCCAGTACTTC. The variable domain in full, completed from reference TRBV5-4 and TRBJ2-5, reads ETGVTQSPTHLIKTRGQQVTLRCSSQSGHNTVSWYQQALGQGPQFIFQYYREEENGRGNFPPRFSGLQFPNYSSELNVNALELDDSALYLCASSSGPQETQYFGPGTRLLVL.

The chain couples TRBV5-1 to TRBJ2-5; TRBD2 agrees at 12 bases. J gave up 4 bases and V 4 bases, and 11 bases lay outside the gene matches. CDR1 is SGHRS and CDR2 is YFSETQ in the germline V gene. This CDR3 contains 17 residues. Written as DNA, the CDR3 is TGCGCCAGCAGCCTATCCACTAGCGGGGGGATGGGAGAGACCCAGTACTTC. Translation gives CASSLSTSGGMGETQYF.

In this sample, this clone turned up many times. The chain links TRBV4-1 to TRBJ1-4, with TRBD1 identical over 9 bases. There are 14 residues in the CDR3. Trimming cost V 3 bases and J 6 bases; bases outside gene matches: 2. The germline CDR1 and CDR2 sequences are MGHRA and YSYEKL. The CDR3 is CASSQDRGDEKLFF. CDR3 nucleotides: TGCGCCAGCAGCCAGGACAGGGGAGATGAAAAACTGTTTTTT.

The chain is built from TRBV5-4 and TRBJ1-3; no reliable D call. The CDR3 is 15 residues long. Trimming stripped 1 base from V and 0 bases from J, with 8 bases between. The germline V gene has CDR1 SGHNT and CDR2 YYREEE (reference sequence). The CDR3 spells CASSLLGNSGNTIYF. CDR3 DNA sequence: TGTGCCAGCAGCTTGTTGGGCAACTCTGGAAACACCATATATTTT.

The chain has TRBV5-1 and TRBJ2-7; 7 positions agree with TRBD1. The CDR3 totals 14 residues. Germline loops: CDR1 SGHRS, CDR2 YFSETQ. The V gene end was trimmed by 0 bases and the J gene end by 6 bases; junction bases not matched to a gene: 6. The CDR3, as DNA: TGCGCCAGCAGCTTGGTAGGCTACAGGGGCGAGCAGTACTTC. Protein sequence: CASSLVGYRGEQYF.

This chain connects TRBV7-9 to TRBJ1-2; 8 bases are a match to TRBD1. Germline CDR1 SEHNR, CDR2 FQNEAQ (reference sequence). CDR3 length equals 16 residues. Trimming removed 4 bases from V and 3 bases from J; junction bases left unmatched: 10. CDR3 bases: TGTGCCAGCAGCTCCCAACCGGGACAGGAAGACTATGGCTACACCTTC. This codes for CASSSQPGQEDYGYTF.

The chain recombines TRBV7-8 with TRBJ2-3; the D is unclear. Germline V gives CDR1 SGHVS, CDR2 FQNEAQ. Trimming left V 1 base short and J 1 base short, with 12 bases between. This CDR3 has 16 residues. The chain's CDR3 is CASSLVARGGTDTQYF. CDR3 coding DNA: TGTGCCAGCAGCTTAGTCGCCAGAGGAGGCACAGATACGCAGTATTTT.

The V gene is TRBV28, the J gene TRBJ2-3; TRBD2 aligns across 8 bases. The CDR3 spans 15 residues. V lost 2 bases, J lost 2 bases, and 3 bases stayed unmatched. Germline values: CDR1 MDHEN, CDR2 SYDVKM. This CDR3 is CASSLGGRNTDTQYF. The CDR3, as DNA: TGTGCCAGCAGTTTAGGCGGGAGGAACACAGATACGCAGTATTTT. The whole variable domain, filled in from reference TRBV28 and TRBJ2-3, reads DVKVTQSSRYLVKRTGEKVFLECVQDMDHENMFWYRQDPGLGLRLIYFSYDVKMKEKGDIPEGYSVSREKKERFSLILESASTNQTSMYLCASSLGGRNTDTQYFGPGTRLTVL.

This chain links TRBV9 with TRBJ1-3; D is ambiguous. Deletions cut 0 bases from V and 5 bases from J, with 9 bases between. CDR1 and CDR2 from the germline V gene are SGDLS and YYNGEE. CDR3 length: 14 residues. The DNA for the CDR3 is TGTGCCAGCAGCGTAGGTGGAGGCAGAAACACCATATATTTT. Its translation is CASSVGGGRNTIYF.

This sequence joins TRBV29-1 and TRBJ2-4, with D tentatively TRBD1 (6 bases). Germline V gene lookup returns CDR1 SQVTM and CDR2 ANQGSEA. The CDR3 runs 11 residues. Between the trimmed V and J ends, which lost 8 bases and 7 bases, there was a span of 12 bases. The CDR3 DNA sequence: TGCAGCTGTGAGGGGGACAACATTCAGTACTTC. It codes for CSCEGDNIQYF.

The chain carries TRBV30 and TRBJ1-1; no firm D call. CDR3 length: 13 residues. The ends were cut back, 2 bases at V and 4 bases at J, with 11 bases in the middle. Germline V gene lookup returns CDR1 GTSNPN and CDR2 SVGIG (reference sequence). CDR3 in DNA: TGTGCCTGGAGTTTTCGGGTGGTCACTGAAGCTTTCTTT. Translated, it gives CAWSFRVVTEAFF.

This sequence joins TRBV2 and TRBJ1-1, with D possibly TRBD1 on 5 matching bases. Trimming took 6 bases from V and 3 from J, leaving 11 bases between them. There are 13 residues in the CDR3. CDR1 SNHLY and CDR2 FYNNEI come from the germline V gene. CDR3 amino acids: CASSREGHTEAFF. CDR3 coding DNA: TGTGCCAGCAGCAGGGAAGGCCACACTGAAGCTTTCTTT.

V usage is TRBV7-9 and J usage is TRBJ1-2; 12 nucleotides match TRBD1. The germline V gene encodes CDR1 SEHNR and CDR2 FQNEAQ (reference sequence). CDR3 length: 15 residues. The V and J ends lost 3 bases and 6 bases, in that order; junction bases with no gene match: 5. CDR3 sequence: CASSFRDRGRDGYTF. Here the CDR3 DNA reads TGTGCCAGCAGCTTCAGGGACAGGGGGCGAGATGGCTACACCTTC.

The V and J genes are TRBV18 and TRBJ1-1; D is possibly TRBD1 (5 bases). Trimming shortened V by 5 bases and J by 1 base, and 8 bases separated the two germline ends. Germline CDR1 and CDR2: KGHSH and LQKENI. This CDR3 contains 13 residues. CDR3: CASSSDRNTEAFF. CDR3 nucleotides: TGTGCCAGCTCATCCGACAGGAACACTGAAGCTTTCTTT.

V and J are TRBV27 and TRBJ1-6; 8 bases fit TRBD1. There are 16 residues in the CDR3. In germline, CDR1 is MNHEY, CDR2 SMNVEV (reference sequence). Losses at the gene ends were 6 bases for V and 5 bases for J; bases not matched to a gene: 9. The CDR3 reads CASRTRTGQDNSPLHF. CDR3 nucleotides: TGTGCCAGCAGGACTCGGACAGGGCAGGATAATTCACCCCTCCACTTT.